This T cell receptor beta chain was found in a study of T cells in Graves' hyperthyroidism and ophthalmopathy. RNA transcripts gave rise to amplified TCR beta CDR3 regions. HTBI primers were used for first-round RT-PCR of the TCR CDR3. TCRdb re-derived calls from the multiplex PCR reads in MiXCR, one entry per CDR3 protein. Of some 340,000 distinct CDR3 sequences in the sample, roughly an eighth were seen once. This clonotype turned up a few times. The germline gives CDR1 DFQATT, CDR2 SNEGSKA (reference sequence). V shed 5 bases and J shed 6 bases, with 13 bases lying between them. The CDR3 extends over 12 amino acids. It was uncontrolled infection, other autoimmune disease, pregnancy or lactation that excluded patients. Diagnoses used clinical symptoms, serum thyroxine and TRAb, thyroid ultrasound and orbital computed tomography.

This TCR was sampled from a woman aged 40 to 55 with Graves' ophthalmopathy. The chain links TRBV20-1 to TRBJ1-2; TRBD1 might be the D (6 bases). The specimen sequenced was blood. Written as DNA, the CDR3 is TGCAGTGCTCGGACAGATTTGGATGGCTACACCTTC. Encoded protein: CSARTDLDGYTF.